This entry lists 32 T cell receptor beta chains sequenced from one sample in a study of blood T cell repertoires in COVID-19. Generated by immunoSEQ multiplex PCR, the TCRdb table keeps only in-frame clones and is missing some. The table has 40,000 or so clones, around three quarters seen once; the top ten hold 61%. Sequencing was carried out using peripheral blood. Every receptor here comes from an elderly man with acute or convalescent COVID-19.

Here the CDR3 DNA reads TGTGCCAGCAGTCCTAGGACAGGGGCGAACATTCAGTACTTC. Translated, it gives CASSPRTGANIQYF. J is TRBJ2-4 and V is TRBV28; TRBD1 matches 9 bases. The CDR3 sequence is 14 residues long. In germline, CDR1 is MDHEN, CDR2 SYDVKM. The trim removed 5 bases at V and 7 bases at J, leaving 6 bases unmatched. The entire variable domain, with the rest obtained from reference TRBV28 and TRBJ2-4, is as follows: DVKVTQSSRYLVKRTGEKVFLECVQDMDHENMFWYRQDPGLGLRLIYFSYDVKMKEKGDIPEGYSVSREKKERFSLILESASTNQTSMYLCASSPRTGANIQYFGAGTRLSVL.

The rearrangement uses TRBV19 and TRBJ2-5, with 11 positions matching TRBD1. V dropped 5 bases and J dropped 2; count of bases not matched to a gene: 4. In germline, CDR1 is LNHDA, CDR2 SQIVND (reference sequence). The CDR3 runs 15 residues. CDR3 nucleotides: TGTGCCAGTAGTGGACAGGGGGCAACTCAAGAGACCCAGTACTTC. Residues: CASSGQGATQETQYF.

The CDR3 spells CASSQGILAYEQYF. The CDR3 bases are TGCGCCAGCAGCCAAGGGATCCTAGCCTACGAGCAGTACTTC. The chain uses TRBV4-1 and TRBJ2-7; D unresolved. This CDR3 is built from 14 residues. V lost 1 base, J lost 2 bases, and 9 bases lay in between. Germline CDR1 MGHRA, CDR2 YSYEKL.

The chain uses TRBV19 and TRBJ2-7, with 10 nucleotides matching TRBD1. CDR1 LNHDA and CDR2 SQIVND come from the germline V gene (reference sequence). CDR3 length: 16 residues. After removal of 1 base from V and 5 bases from J, the junction contained 8 bases not matched to a gene. CDR3 sequence reads: CASSIAPGQGKDEQYF. For the CDR3, the DNA is TGTGCCAGTAGTATAGCCCCGGGACAGGGGAAGGACGAGCAGTACTTC.

The gene calls are TRBV3-1 (or the pseudogene TRBV3-2) and TRBJ2-3, with TRBD2 matching over 7 bases. Looked up from germline, CDR1 is LGHDT and CDR2 is YNNKEL (reference sequence). The CDR3 covers 18 residues. Germline trimming cut 0 bases from V and 2 bases from J; bases unmatched to any gene: 11. In DNA form, the CDR3 reads TGTGCCAGCAGCCAAGAAAAGTTGGCGGGAGATAACACAGATACGCAGTATTTT. Amino acids: CASSQEKLAGDNTDTQYF.

The chain carries TRBV6-2 or TRBV6-3 and TRBJ2-5, with D perhaps matching TRBD2 (5 bases). The V gene's germline CDR1 is MNHEY and CDR2 SVGEGT. The CDR3 is made up of 14 amino acids. The ends were cut back, 5 bases at V and 2 bases at J, with 12 bases in the middle. The CDR3 here is CASSPGFIQETQYF. The CDR3 region has the DNA TGTGCCAGCAGTCCGGGATTTATTCAAGAGACCCAGTACTTC.

The chain is built from TRBV25-1 and TRBJ1-6, with D unresolved. Trimming removed 5 bases at V and 9 bases at J, with 11 bases between. The CDR3 is 13 residues long. Germline-derived CDR1 and CDR2 are MGHDK and SYGVNS. For the CDR3, the DNA is TGTGCCAGCAGTTTACGGGGTGGTTCACCCCTCCACTTT. This sequence encodes CASSLRGGSPLHF.

This chain links TRBV6-4 with TRBJ2-3, with 9 bases identical to TRBD2. With V trimmed by 9 bases and J by 4 bases, 8 bases remained unmatched. This CDR3 contains 14 residues. Germline CDR1 is MRHNA and CDR2 is SNTAGT. CDR3 protein: CASSSGTGADTQYF. CDR3 DNA: TGTGCCAGTTCTAGCGGGACCGGCGCAGATACGCAGTATTTT.

This clone showed up just once. The chain joins TRBV6-5 to TRBJ1-3; D uncertain. The germline V and J ends were trimmed by 4 bases and 0 bases, with 7 bases remaining between them. Looked up from germline, CDR1 is MNHEY and CDR2 is SVGAGI. This CDR3 has 14 residues. The CDR3: CASSSGLSGNTIYF. The CDR3 region has the DNA TGTGCCAGCAGTTCCGGTCTCTCTGGAAACACCATATATTTT.

The chain employs TRBV7-9 and TRBJ2-7, with D perhaps TRBD1 (6 bases). Trimming removed 2 bases at V and 7 bases at J, with 15 bases between. The CDR3 spans 14 residues. Germline lookup yields CDR1 SEHNR and CDR2 FQNEAQ (reference sequence). The CDR3 nucleotides read TGTGCCAGCAGCTTATATCTGGGGGCAGGGGAGCAGTACTTC. Protein product: CASSLYLGAGEQYF.

In its sample, this clone was seen a few times. The chain couples TRBV28 to TRBJ1-2, with D possibly matching TRBD1 (5 bases). Germline CDR1 reads MDHEN; CDR2 reads SYDVKM. The CDR3 has 15 residues. Between the trimmed V and J ends, which lost 7 bases and 2 bases, there was a span of 17 bases. DNA of the CDR3: TGTGCCAGCATGGGGCGCGGGGCGGTGAACTATGGCTACACCTTC. Its translation: CASMGRGAVNYGYTF.

This clone was observed a handful of times. The genes are TRBV7-9 and TRBJ2-3; 9 nucleotides match TRBD1. There are 17 residues in the CDR3. CDR1 is SEHNR, CDR2 FQNEAQ, per germline (reference sequence). The V and J ends lost 5 bases and 8 bases, in that order; junction bases with no gene match: 17. CDR3 in amino acids: CASSLRTGVISVGTQYF. The CDR3 nucleotides read TGTGCCAGCAGCCTAAGGACAGGGGTCATTTCAGTAGGTACGCAGTATTTT. Looking up the rest from reference TRBV7-9 and TRBJ2-3 gives the full variable domain: DTGVSQNPRHKITKRGQNVTFRCDPISEHNRLYWYRQTLGQGPEFLTYFQNEAQLEKSRLLSDRFSAERPKGSFSTLEIQRTEQGDSAMYLCASSLRTGVISVGTQYFGPGTRLTVL.

A single count supports this clone. The V and J genes are TRBV6-5 and TRBJ2-1, with D possibly being TRBD1 (6 bases). CDR1 MNHEY and CDR2 SVGAGI come from the germline V gene. Trimming stripped 7 bases from V and 7 bases from J, with 11 bases between. The length of the CDR3 is 12 residues. The CDR3 nucleotides are TGTGCCAGCATTCACAGGGAAAATGAGCAGTTCTTC. Protein sequence: CASIHRENEQFF.

This clone has just one count. The chain has TRBV3-1 (or the pseudogene TRBV3-2) and TRBJ1-1; 7 nucleotides match TRBD1. The CDR3 length is 14 residues. V trimming: 4 bases; J trimming: 5 bases; junction bases outside the gene matches: 7. Germline values: CDR1 LGHDT, CDR2 YNNKEL (reference sequence). CDR3 region: CASSPHRGDTEAFF. DNA of the CDR3: TGTGCCAGCAGCCCGCACAGGGGAGATACTGAAGCTTTCTTT.

For the CDR3, the DNA is TGTGCCAGCAGTTCACAGGGGCCACAGACCAATGAGCAGTTCTTC. Translated, it gives CASSSQGPQTNEQFF. The chain uses TRBV6-5 and TRBJ2-1, with TRBD1 matching 7 bases. V gave up 4 bases and J gave up 6 bases; unmatched junction bases: 9. There are 15 residues in the CDR3. CDR1 MNHEY and CDR2 SVGAGI come from the germline V gene.

This clone appeared a few times. V is TRBV5-4 and J is TRBJ2-2, with 14 bases matching TRBD2. V was pared by 3 bases and J by 5 bases, with 6 bases of the junction left unmatched. Germline assignment: CDR1 SGHNT and CDR2 YYREEE (reference sequence). CDR3 size: 17 residues. The CDR3 nucleotides are TGTGCCAGCAGCTGGCCGGGACTAGCGGGAGAAACCGGGGAGCTGTTTTTT. Translated: CASSWPGLAGETGELFF.

A single count supports this clone. The genes are TRBV12-3 or TRBV12-4 and TRBJ2-3; D is perhaps TRBD1 (6 bases). This CDR3 spans 11 amino acids. V lost 7 bases to trimming and J lost 6 bases, with 8 bases between them. The CDR3 region is CASTQGDTQYF. CDR3 bases: TGTGCCAGCACCCAGGGGGATACGCAGTATTTT.

This clone was counted once. The V gene is TRBV18, the J gene TRBJ2-1, with 10 bases matching TRBD1. Losses at the gene ends were 1 base for V and 4 bases for J; bases not matched to a gene: 4. The CDR3 loop spans 16 amino acids. Germline lookup yields CDR1 KGHSH and CDR2 LQKENI. The CDR3 DNA is TGTGCCAGCTCACCACGAGGGACAGGGGATTACAATGAGCAGTTCTTC. It is translated as CASSPRGTGDYNEQFF.

The rearrangement uses TRBV20-1 and TRBJ2-7; a weak D match, TRBD2 (6 bases). The CDR3 totals 14 residues. CDR1 DFQATT and CDR2 SNEGSKA come from the germline V gene (reference sequence). The germline V and J ends were trimmed by 3 bases and 2 bases, with 14 bases remaining between them. CDR3 loop: CSASRLARTYEQYF. DNA for the CDR3: TGCAGTGCTAGTCGGCTAGCGAGGACCTACGAGCAGTACTTC.

V and J are TRBV7-9 and TRBJ2-3; possible D gene TRBD1, 5 bases. The CDR3 runs to 15 residues. Germline CDR1 reads SEHNR; CDR2 reads FQNEAQ (reference sequence). V was trimmed by 5 bases and J by 1 base, leaving 13 bases between them. CDR3 DNA sequence: TGTGCCAGCAGCCCCCCCCTAGGGGGCACAGATACGCAGTATTTT. It is translated as CASSPPLGGTDTQYF. The full variable domain, rest sourced from reference TRBV7-9 and TRBJ2-3, is DTGVSQNPRHKITKRGQNVTFRCDPISEHNRLYWYRQTLGQGPEFLTYFQNEAQLEKSRLLSDRFSAERPKGSFSTLEIQRTEQGDSAMYLCASSPPLGGTDTQYFGPGTRLTVL.

V gene TRBV5-6 combines with J gene TRBJ2-3; 7 bases are shared with TRBD2. Germline V gene sequence: CDR1 SGHDT, CDR2 YYEEEE. The CDR3 is made up of 12 amino acids. V lost 4 bases, J lost 8 bases, and 4 bases stayed unmatched. DNA of the CDR3: TGTGCCAGCAGCGTGGGAGGGCCTACGCAGTATTTT. The encoded protein is CASSVGGPTQYF.

V and J are TRBV4-2 and TRBJ2-3; 10 nucleotides match TRBD2. The CDR3 consists of 17 residues. V gave up 4 bases and J gave up 2 bases; unmatched junction bases: 9. The germline gives CDR1 LGHNA, CDR2 YNFKEQ. CDR3: CASSRQASGSPTDTQYF. The CDR3 nucleotides are TGTGCCAGCAGCCGACAGGCTAGCGGGAGCCCCACAGATACGCAGTATTTT.

Regarding this clone: The sample contains more than one DNA sequence encoding this CDR3. The CDR3 sequence is CASSRLNTQYF. CDR3 in DNA: TGTGCCAGTTCTCGACTGAATACGCAGTATTTT. This rearrangement joins TRBV3-1 (or the pseudogene TRBV3-2) to TRBJ2-3, with D hard to call. Trimming took 9 bases from V and 7 from J, leaving 11 bases between them. CDR3 length equals 11 residues. CDR1 LGHDT and CDR2 YNNKEL come from the germline V gene (reference sequence).

This chain connects TRBV27 to TRBJ2-6, with 8 bases matching TRBD1. The CDR3 has 15 amino acids. Germline V CDR1 and CDR2: MNHEY, SMNVEV (reference sequence). Trimming removed 4 bases from V and 7 bases from J; junction bases left unmatched: 6. The CDR3 DNA reads as TGTGCCAGCAGTTCCCGACAGGGGTTAGCCAACGTCCTGACTTTC. Protein: CASSSRQGLANVLTF.

The chain employs TRBV5-1 and TRBJ1-6; 7 bases fit TRBD1. The CDR3 runs 16 residues. The germline V gene has CDR1 SGHRS and CDR2 YFSETQ. Unmatched junction bases numbered 7, after V lost 0 bases and J lost 7 bases. The CDR3 is CASSLAGGQKNSPLHF. CDR3 bases: TGCGCCAGCAGCTTGGCCGGGGGACAGAAGAATTCACCCCTCCACTTT.

V and J are TRBV7-8 and TRBJ1-6, with 9 bases identical to TRBD1. J was trimmed by 9 bases and V by 1 base; bases with no gene match: 4. The CDR3 length is 15 residues. The germline CDR1 and CDR2 sequences are SGHVS and FQNEAQ. The DNA for the CDR3 is TGTGCCAGCAGCTTAGGGGGGACAGGGCTTTCACCCCTCCACTTT. This codes for CASSLGGTGLSPLHF. The full variable domain, in which reference TRBV7-8 and TRBJ1-6 provide the parts outside the CDR3, is GAGVSQSPRYKVAKRGQDVALRCDPISGHVSLFWYQQALGQGPEFLTYFQNEAQLDKSGLPSDRFFAERPEGSVSTLKIQRTQQEDSAVYLCASSLGGTGLSPLHFGNGTRLTVT.

This clone was seen more than once but under ten times. The CDR3 DNA sequence: TGTGCCAGTAGTACGTGGGGCCCTAAGGGCGAGCAGTACTTC. This encodes CASSTWGPKGEQYF. The chain employs TRBV19 and TRBJ2-7; D might be TRBD1 (5 bases). The germline CDR1 and CDR2 sequences are LNHDA and SQIVND (reference sequence). This CDR3 has 14 residues. The V end lost 4 bases, the J end lost 6 bases, and 16 bases lay between the germline ends.

J is TRBJ1-2 and V is TRBV7-8; D gene ambiguous. The V gene lost 5 bases and the J gene lost 8 bases, with 12 bases spanning the gap. The CDR3 has 12 residues. The germline CDR1 and CDR2 sequences are SGHVS and FQNEAQ. The CDR3 loop is CASSLRGGGYTF. DNA for the CDR3: TGTGCCAGCAGCCTTCGAGGTGGGGGCTACACCTTC.

The chain couples TRBV27 to TRBJ2-5; 11 bases fit TRBD1. Germline loops: CDR1 MNHEY, CDR2 SMNVEV (reference sequence). This CDR3 contains 15 residues. After removal of 6 bases from V and 2 bases from J, the junction contained 5 bases not matched to a gene. The CDR3 protein is CASRRGTGGQETQYF. The CDR3 bases are TGTGCCAGCAGGCGCGGGACAGGGGGGCAAGAGACCCAGTACTTC.

This chain connects TRBV5-5 to TRBJ1-3; D is undetermined. Trimming shortened V by 0 bases and J by 0 bases, and 10 bases separated the two germline ends. CDR3 size: 16 residues. Germline values: CDR1 SGHKS, CDR2 YYEKEE (reference sequence). CDR3 DNA: TGTGCCAGCAGCTTGGACCCGGTTAGCTCTGGAAACACCATATATTTT. This encodes CASSLDPVSSGNTIYF. Full variable domain (missing parts from reference TRBV5-5 and TRBJ1-3): DAGVTQSPTHLIKTRGQQVTLRCSPISGHKSVSWYQQVLGQGPQFIFQYYEKEERGRGNFPDRFSARQFPNYSSELNVNALLLGDSALYLCASSLDPVSSGNTIYFGEGSWLTVV.

The V call is TRBV24-1, the J call TRBJ1-5; 9 nucleotides line up with TRBD1. Germline CDR1 and CDR2: KGHDR and SFDVKD. This CDR3 contains 16 residues. J gave up 1 base and V 4 bases, and 4 bases lay outside the gene matches. The CDR3 DNA reads as TGTGCCACCAGTGACCCCGGACAGGGGAGCAATCAGCCCCAGCATTTT. This encodes CATSDPGQGSNQPQHF.

This chain connects TRBV7-3 to TRBJ2-6; 9 bases map to TRBD1. Losses at the gene ends were 4 bases for V and 3 bases for J; bases not matched to a gene: 7. Germline CDR1 reads SGHTA; CDR2 reads FQGTGA. The CDR3 runs 17 residues. The CDR3 sequence is CASSSRDRVDGANVLTF. The DNA for the CDR3 is TGTGCCAGCAGCTCCCGGGACAGGGTGGATGGGGCCAACGTCCTGACTTTC.